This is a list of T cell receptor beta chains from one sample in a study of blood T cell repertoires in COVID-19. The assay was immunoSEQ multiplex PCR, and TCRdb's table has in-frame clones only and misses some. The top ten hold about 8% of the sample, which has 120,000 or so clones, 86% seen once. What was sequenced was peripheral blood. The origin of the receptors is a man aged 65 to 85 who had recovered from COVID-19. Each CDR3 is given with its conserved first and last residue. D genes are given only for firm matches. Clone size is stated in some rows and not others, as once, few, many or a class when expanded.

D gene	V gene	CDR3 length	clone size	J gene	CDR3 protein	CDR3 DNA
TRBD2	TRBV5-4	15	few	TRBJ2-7	CASRSLAGGSYEQYF	TGTGCCAGCAGATCACTAGCGGGGGGGTCCTACGAGCAGTACTTC
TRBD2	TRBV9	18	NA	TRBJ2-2	CASSFTSGGPANTGELFF	TGTGCCAGCAGCTTTACTAGCGGGGGGCCGGCGAACACCGGGGAGCTGTTTTTT
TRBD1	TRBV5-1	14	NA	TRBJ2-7	CASSLGTGGSEQYF	TGCGCCAGCAGCTTGGGGACAGGGGGCTCGGAGCAGTACTTC
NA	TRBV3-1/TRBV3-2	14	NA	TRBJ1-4	CASSQAPGGEKLFF	TGTGCCAGCAGCCAAGCCCCGGGGGGGGAAAAACTGTTTTTT
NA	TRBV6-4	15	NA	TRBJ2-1	CASSDVSRPRAEQFF	TGTGCCAGCAGCGATGTCTCCCGGCCGAGGGCCGAGCAGTTCTTC
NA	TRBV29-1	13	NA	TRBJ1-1	CSASPQQGTEAFF	TGCAGCGCTTCCCCCCAACAGGGAACTGAAGCTTTCTTT
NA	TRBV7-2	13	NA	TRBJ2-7	CASSLGPGYEQYF	TGTGCCAGCAGCTTAGGTCCGGGCTACGAGCAGTACTTC
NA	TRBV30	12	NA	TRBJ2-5	CAWRDSRETQYF	TGTGCCTGGAGGGACTCGAGGGAGACCCAGTACTTC
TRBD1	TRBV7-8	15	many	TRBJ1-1	CASSKLNRGNTEAFF	TGTGCCAGCAGCAAGTTAAACAGGGGAAACACTGAAGCTTTCTTT
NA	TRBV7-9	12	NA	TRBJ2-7	CASRKAGDEQYF	TGTGCCAGCAGGAAAGCAGGGGACGAGCAGTACTTC
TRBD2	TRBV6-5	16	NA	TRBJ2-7	CASSYKRTSARREQYF	TGTGCCAGCAGTTACAAACGGACTAGCGCCAGACGGGAGCAGTACTTC
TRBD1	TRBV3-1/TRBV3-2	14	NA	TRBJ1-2	CASSPRDSLYGYTF	TGTGCCAGCAGCCCCCGGGACAGTTTATATGGCTACACCTTC